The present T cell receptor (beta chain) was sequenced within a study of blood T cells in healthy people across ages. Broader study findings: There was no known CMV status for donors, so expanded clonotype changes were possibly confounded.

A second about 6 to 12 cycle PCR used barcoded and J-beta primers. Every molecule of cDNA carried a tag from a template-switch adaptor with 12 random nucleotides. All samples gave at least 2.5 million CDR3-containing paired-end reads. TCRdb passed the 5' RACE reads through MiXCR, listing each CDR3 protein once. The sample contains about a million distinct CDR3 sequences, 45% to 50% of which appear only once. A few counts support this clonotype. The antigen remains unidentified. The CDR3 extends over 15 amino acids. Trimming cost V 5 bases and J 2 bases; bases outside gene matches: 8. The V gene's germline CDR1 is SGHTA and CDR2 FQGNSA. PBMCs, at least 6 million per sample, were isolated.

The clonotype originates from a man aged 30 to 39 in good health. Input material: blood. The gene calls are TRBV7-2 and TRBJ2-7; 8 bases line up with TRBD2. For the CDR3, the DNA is TGTGCCAGCAGCCCTAGCGGGCGAAGCGCCTACGAGCAGTACTTC. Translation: CASSPSGRSAYEQYF.